Listed below are T cell receptor beta chains from one sample, sequenced in a study of response to subunit inactivated influenza vaccine. From the RT-PCR reads, TCRdb called clonotypes with MiXCR, one entry per CDR3 protein. The sample has more than 400,000 distinct CDR3 sequences; around 7.7% are singletons. The specimen comprised PBMCs from blood, sampled roughly 24 months after vaccination. The receptors shown here come from a man between 50 and 69 years old who received an inactivated influenza vaccine. Each CDR3 is given with its conserved first and last residue. Rows may omit the clone size; those that give it use once, few, many or a size class.

clone size	J gene	V gene	CDR3 protein
NA	TRBJ2-2	TRBV20-1	CSAHGKRGVNTGELFF
many	TRBJ1-4	TRBV12-3/TRBV12-4	CATRIGTGEKLFF
few	TRBJ1-2	TRBV6-1	CASSVGTGRGGYTF
many	TRBJ2-3	TRBV12-3/TRBV12-4	CASSLVSGWYTDTQYF
NA	TRBJ1-5	TRBV24-1	CATSETGYSNQPQHF
NA	TRBJ2-3	TRBV10-3	CAISEVLGFLADTQYF
few	TRBJ2-3	TRBV12-3/TRBV12-4	CASNQGVTDTQYF
NA	TRBJ1-5	TRBV24-1	CATSDTTHVQPQHF
few	TRBJ2-7	TRBV6-2/TRBV6-3	CASRSQGVHYEQYF
NA	TRBJ2-3	TRBV7-2	CASSPATTGDTQYF
few	TRBJ2-7	TRBV10-3	CAIKGQVAYEQYF
many	TRBJ2-2	TRBV6-5	CASSYKIQAGGPGELFF
many	TRBJ1-1	TRBV29-1	CSVDTNTEAFF
many	TRBJ1-2	TRBV12-3/TRBV12-4	CASTTGQAINYGYTF
NA	TRBJ2-5	TRBV5-1	CASSVSGAQKTQYF
many	TRBJ2-7	TRBV10-3	CAISEMGGYEQYF
few	TRBJ1-3	TRBV5-1	CASSDSGNTIYF
many	TRBJ2-2	TRBV6-1	CASRRTGNTGELFF
NA	TRBJ2-3	TRBV6-1	CASSPSTSGGRDTQYF
many	TRBJ2-5	TRBV5-6	CASSLDGQGANKPGETQYF
many	TRBJ2-3	TRBV5-1	CASRLTSGSFSTDTQYF
few	TRBJ2-5	TRBV4-2	CASSQALTGVETQYF
NA	TRBJ2-3	TRBV7-2	CASSPWGSGGLVTQYF
NA	TRBJ2-1	TRBV11-2	CASSLRSGRFSEYNEQFF
few	TRBJ2-7	TRBV7-2	CASSLEQGASYEQYF
few	TRBJ1-4	TRBV10-3	CAIAGGANEKLFF
few	TRBJ2-7	TRBV7-8	CASSPRPLGEQYF
NA	TRBJ2-7	TRBV20-1	CSARRSGGRNEQYF
many	TRBJ1-5	TRBV6-2/TRBV6-3	CASGLTRLQPQHF
NA	TRBJ2-7	TRBV20-1	CSADAGTSGSREQYF
many	TRBJ1-1	TRBV7-9	CASSLGPDTEAFF
few	TRBJ2-5	TRBV4-1	CASSQGGRVLETQYF
many	TRBJ2-1	TRBV7-9	CASSFQQGQPQFF
many	TRBJ2-4	TRBV19	CASSITGSGKNIQYF
NA	TRBJ2-6	TRBV12-3/TRBV12-4	CASRSDSSGANVLTF
NA	TRBJ2-7	TRBV19	CASRVAGGHEQYF
few	TRBJ1-1	TRBV7-2	CASSLVGQGAMNTEAFF
few	TRBJ1-1	TRBV7-8	CASSTTGGFVAEAFF
NA	TRBJ2-5	TRBV15	CATSTIPKRGWETQYF
many	TRBJ2-5	TRBV11-2	CASSAIGGALETQYF
NA	TRBJ2-7	TRBV13	CASGVSRGYEQYF
few	TRBJ2-1	TRBV7-9	CASSRKRPNEQFF
NA	TRBJ2-1	TRBV5-1	CASSQRQGASSGAGYEQFF
many	TRBJ1-1	TRBV20-1	CSAREIQGVNTEAFF
NA	TRBJ1-2	TRBV7-9	CASSLDSYTF
few	TRBJ2-7	TRBV5-1	CASPGVYEQYF
many	TRBJ2-1	TRBV28	CASSQGYEQFF
few	TRBJ2-7	TRBV23-1	CASKLGGLCEQYF
many	TRBJ2-7	TRBV10-3	CAISARSTEQYF
NA	TRBJ1-1	TRBV6-2/TRBV6-3	CASSHAGGASEAFF
few	TRBJ2-7	TRBV28	CASSFYLAGVYEQYF
few	TRBJ1-2	TRBV20-1	CSASRWDSPQGYTF